This T cell receptor beta chain came from a study of T cell responses to AZD1222 COVID-19 vaccine. Study findings and constraints: Nearly half of spike-specific TCRs reportedly target unmutated variant regions. Without day 14 samples, only post-peak T cell repertoires were studied.

CDR1 and CDR2 (germline): MNHNY, SVGAGI (reference sequence). The CDR3 spans 14 residues. The germline V and J ends were trimmed by 7 bases and 3 bases, with 13 bases remaining between them. TCRdb keeps only in-frame clones here, not all; method: immunoSEQ multiplex PCR. The repertoire has just under 35,000 clones, around nine tenths of them found once; the top ten carry 5.5% to 7%. About this clone itself: No antigen is known for it.

The rearrangement joins TRBV6-6 to TRBJ1-5; no firm D call. The receptor was derived from an adult in good health. The sample was peripheral blood, taken on day 0 of AZD1222 vaccination. DNA for the CDR3: TGTGCCAGCACAAAAGACCTAAACAATCAGCCCCAGCATTTT. This sequence encodes CASTKDLNNQPQHF.